What follows are 21 T cell receptor beta chains derived from one specimen sequenced in a study of OX40 agonist ivuxolimab in advanced cancers. TCRdb keeps only in-frame clones here, not all; method: immunoSEQ multiplex PCR. Among 65,000 to 100,000 clones, around 92% were seen once, and the ten largest hold around 6.9%. Sequencing used CD4+ or CD8+ T cells sorted from blood, obtained in a trial of the OX40 agonist ivuxolimab. The receptors originated from an adult with an advanced solid tumor such as melanoma, head and neck, liver or kidney cancer.

The CDR3 spells CASSLFRQRTDTQYF. The CDR3 nucleotides read TGCGCCAGCAGCTTGTTTAGACAGCGCACAGATACGCAGTATTTT. This chain links TRBV5-1 with TRBJ2-3, with a possible D match to TRBD1 (5 bases). The CDR3 has 15 residues. Germline assignment: CDR1 SGHRS and CDR2 YFSETQ. V lost 1 base, J lost 1 base, and 10 bases lay in between. Supplemented by reference TRBV5-1 and TRBJ2-3, the full variable domain reads KAGVTQTPRYLIKTRGQQVTLSCSPISGHRSVSWYQQTPGQGLQFLFEYFSETQRNKGNFPGRFSGRQFSNSRSEMNVSTLELGDSALYLCASSLFRQRTDTQYFGPGTRLTVL.

This clone showed up just once. The chain joins TRBV5-1 to TRBJ2-1; 10 bases are a match to TRBD2. Germline CDR1 is SGHRS and CDR2 is YFSETQ. The CDR3 is 15 residues long. The J segment lost 6 bases and the V segment lost 6 bases, leaving 9 bases of the junction unmatched. CDR3 sequence reads: CASNFLTSGFNEQFF. The CDR3 coding sequence is TGCGCCAGCAACTTCCTGACTAGCGGGTTCAATGAGCAGTTCTTC.

This chain joins TRBV11-3 and TRBJ2-2; 9 bases line up with TRBD1. The length of the CDR3 is 18 residues. Trimming at V came to 5 bases and at J to 0 bases, leaving 10 bases not matched to a gene. The germline CDR1 and CDR2 sequences are SGHNT and YENEEA. The CDR3 spells CASSPFLQGAANTGELFF. As DNA, the CDR3 is TGTGCCAGCAGCCCTTTCCTACAGGGGGCGGCGAACACCGGGGAGCTGTTTTTT.

The V call is TRBV28, the J call TRBJ1-4; the match to TRBD1 covers 7 bases. CDR3 size: 11 residues. Germline V gives CDR1 MDHEN, CDR2 SYDVKM. The ends lost 4 bases at V and 16 bases at J; junction bases unmatched: 6. The CDR3 is CASSWGGQQFF. The CDR3 bases are TGTGCCAGCAGTTGGGGGGGACAGCAGTTTTTT.

The chain employs TRBV7-3 and TRBJ2-1; D gene ambiguous. CDR1 SGHTA and CDR2 FQGTGA come from the germline V gene. Trimming took off 0 bases at V and 0 bases at J, with 6 bases between the two ends. The CDR3 loop spans 15 amino acids. CDR3 nucleotides: TGTGCCAGCAGCTTAACTCAAAGCTCCTACAATGAGCAGTTCTTC. It yields the protein CASSLTQSSYNEQFF.

V and J are TRBV30 and TRBJ1-1; D gene ambiguous. CDR3 length: 13 amino acids. Germline V gene sequence: CDR1 GTSNPN, CDR2 SVGIG (reference sequence). V lost 4 bases and J 2 bases, leaving 11 bases between the germline ends. The CDR3 DNA is TGTGCCTGGACGTGGCAGAGAAACACTGAAGCTTTCTTT. Residues: CAWTWQRNTEAFF.

The chain joins TRBV2 to TRBJ2-1; TRBD2 matches 8 bases. Germline lookup yields CDR1 SNHLY and CDR2 FYNNEI. The junction had 10 bases not matched to a gene; V was cut back by 8 bases and J by 7 bases. The length of the CDR3 is 14 residues. The CDR3 nucleotides are TGTGCCAGCTCGGCTGGCGGGAGGACGAATGAGCAGTTCTTC. This translates into CASSAGGRTNEQFF.

The chain is built from TRBV6-1 and TRBJ2-1; 10 bases line up with TRBD2. V trimming: 4 bases; J trimming: 0 bases; junction bases outside the gene matches: 3. This CDR3 spans 16 amino acids. Germline values: CDR1 MNHNS, CDR2 SASEGT. This chain's CDR3 is CASSGTSGVSYNEQFF. In nucleotides, the CDR3 is TGTGCCAGCAGTGGGACTAGCGGAGTCTCCTACAATGAGCAGTTCTTC.

The chain recombines TRBV5-1 with TRBJ1-3, with D possibly matching TRBD1 (6 bases). The germline V gene encodes CDR1 SGHRS and CDR2 YFSETQ. The CDR3 contains 15 residues. V was trimmed by 0 bases and J by 4 bases, leaving 11 bases between them. In nucleotides, the CDR3 is TGCGCCAGCAGCTTGGAACAGGGCAGCGGAAACACCATATATTTT. This sequence encodes CASSLEQGSGNTIYF. The full variable domain, with the rest looked up from reference TRBV5-1 and TRBJ1-3, is KAGVTQTPRYLIKTRGQQVTLSCSPISGHRSVSWYQQTPGQGLQFLFEYFSETQRNKGNFPGRFSGRQFSNSRSEMNVSTLELGDSALYLCASSLEQGSGNTIYFGEGSWLTVV.

As DNA, the CDR3 is TGTGCCTGGAGGGACGGAAGGGGTGGAAATCAGCCCCAGCATTTT. This sequence encodes CAWRDGRGGNQPQHF. The V and J genes are TRBV30 and TRBJ1-5, with D tentatively TRBD1 (5 bases). Germline V gene sequence: CDR1 GTSNPN, CDR2 SVGIG (reference sequence). CDR3 length: 15 amino acids. V was clipped by 3 bases and J by 4 bases, with 16 bases between them.

This chain connects TRBV5-6 to TRBJ2-3, with TRBD2 as a possible D gene (6 bases). Trimming removed 4 bases from V and 4 bases from J, with 19 bases in between. CDR3 size: 16 residues. The germline V gene has CDR1 SGHDT and CDR2 YYEEEE. The CDR3 reads CASSVSGRVSADTQYF. For the CDR3, the DNA is TGTGCCAGCAGCGTATCCGGGAGAGTGAGCGCAGATACGCAGTATTTT.

The gene calls are TRBV28 and TRBJ2-3; 9 bases match TRBD2. Germline V CDR1 and CDR2: MDHEN, SYDVKM. J gave up 0 bases and V 0 bases, and 1 base lay outside the gene matches. The CDR3 sequence is 16 residues long. As DNA, the CDR3 is TGTGCCAGCAGTTTATGGACTAGCGGAAGCACAGATACGCAGTATTTT. Its protein is CASSLWTSGSTDTQYF.

The V call is TRBV5-4, the J call TRBJ1-1; TRBD1 might be the D (5 bases). The V and J ends lost 4 bases and 2 bases respectively, with 15 bases between them. The V gene's germline CDR1 is SGHNT and CDR2 YYREEE (reference sequence). The CDR3 extends over 15 amino acids. CDR3 amino acids: CASSAQGLLNTEAFF. The CDR3 region has the DNA TGTGCCAGCAGCGCCCAGGGCCTCTTAAACACTGAAGCTTTCTTT.

The V and J genes are TRBV27 and TRBJ1-1, with unresolved D. V lost 2 bases and J 0 bases, leaving 7 bases between the germline ends. The CDR3 runs to 14 residues. Germline CDR1 MNHEY, CDR2 SMNVEV (reference sequence). CDR3 residues: CASSLNELNTEAFF. CDR3 coding DNA: TGTGCCAGCAGTTTAAACGAACTGAACACTGAAGCTTTCTTT.

For the CDR3, the DNA is TGTGCCAGCAGTCGGTCAGGACTACTCGCGGGTACGCAGTATTTT. This codes for CASSRSGLLAGTQYF. This chain uses TRBV6-1 with TRBJ2-3, with D possibly matching TRBD2 (6 bases). Trimming removed 5 bases at V and 8 bases at J, with 20 bases between. Germline lookup yields CDR1 MNHNS and CDR2 SASEGT. The CDR3 covers 15 residues.

The genes are TRBV5-1 and TRBJ1-2; 10 bases match TRBD1. CDR1 and CDR2 from the germline V gene are SGHRS and YFSETQ. The J segment lost 7 bases and the V segment lost 4 bases, leaving 4 bases of the junction unmatched. The CDR3 consists of 13 residues. The CDR3 sequence is CASSPDRGVGYTF. The CDR3 DNA reads TGCGCCAGCAGCCCGGACAGGGGGGTTGGCTACACCTTC.

This clone has a handful of counts. This chain joins TRBV18 and TRBJ2-3, with unresolved D. Germline V gene sequence: CDR1 KGHSH, CDR2 LQKENI. V was pared by 0 bases and J by 1 base, with 11 bases between. The CDR3 loop spans 16 amino acids. This CDR3 reads CASSPPERWGTDTQYF. CDR3 sequence (DNA): TGTGCCAGCTCACCACCGGAACGCTGGGGCACAGATACGCAGTATTTT.

In DNA form, the CDR3 reads TGTGCCAGCAGCCGGACAGTACGGGTCGAGCAGTACTTC. Amino acids: CASSRTVRVEQYF. The chain couples TRBV6-1 to TRBJ2-7; weak D call: TRBD1 (6 bases). The germline CDR1 and CDR2 sequences are MNHNS and SASEGT. The V end lost 6 bases, the J end lost 6 bases, and 15 bases lay between the germline ends. CDR3 length: 13 residues.

This sequence joins TRBV28 and TRBJ1-1, with TRBD1 identical over 7 bases. J was trimmed by 3 bases and V by 3 bases; bases with no gene match: 13. Germline assignment: CDR1 MDHEN and CDR2 SYDVKM. The CDR3 has 17 residues. For the CDR3, the DNA is TGTGCCAGCAGTTTTGGTCTACAGGGGATTGGGTACACTGAAGCTTTCTTT. Translating it yields CASSFGLQGIGYTEAFF.

This sequence joins TRBV4-1 and TRBJ2-5; 9 bases are a match to TRBD2. CDR3 length: 14 residues. V trimming: 5 bases; J trimming: 5 bases; junction bases outside the gene matches: 6. Germline CDR1 MGHRA, CDR2 YSYEKL. The CDR3 sequence: CASSTGLATETQYF. The CDR3 DNA reads TGCGCCAGCAGCACCGGACTAGCGACGGAGACCCAGTACTTC.

The rearrangement uses TRBV9 and TRBJ2-5; 8 positions agree with TRBD1. The length of the CDR3 is 15 residues. Per germline, CDR1 SGDLS and CDR2 YYNGEE. V shed 4 bases and J 1 base; nucleotides not matched to a gene: 6. The CDR3 bases are TGTGCCAGCAGCACCCGGACAGGGCGCCAAGAGACCCAGTACTTC. It codes for CASSTRTGRQETQYF. The full variable domain, completed using reference TRBV9 and TRBJ2-5, is DSGVTQTPKHLITATGQRVTLRCSPRSGDLSVYWYQQSLDQGLQFLIQYYNGEERAKGNILERFSAQQFPDLHSELNLSSLELGDSALYFCASSTRTGRQETQYFGPGTRLLVL.